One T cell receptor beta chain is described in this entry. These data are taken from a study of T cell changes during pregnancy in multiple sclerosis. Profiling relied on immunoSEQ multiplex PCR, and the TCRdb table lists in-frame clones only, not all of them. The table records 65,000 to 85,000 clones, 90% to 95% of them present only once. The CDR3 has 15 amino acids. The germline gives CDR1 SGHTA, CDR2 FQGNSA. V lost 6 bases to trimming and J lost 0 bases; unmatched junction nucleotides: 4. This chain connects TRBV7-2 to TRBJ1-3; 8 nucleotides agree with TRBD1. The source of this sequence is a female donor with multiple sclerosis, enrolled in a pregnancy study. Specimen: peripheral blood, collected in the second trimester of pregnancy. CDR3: CASSLRGPSGNTIYF. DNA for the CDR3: TGTGCCAGCAGTCTCAGGGGGCCCTCTGGAAACACCATATATTTT.